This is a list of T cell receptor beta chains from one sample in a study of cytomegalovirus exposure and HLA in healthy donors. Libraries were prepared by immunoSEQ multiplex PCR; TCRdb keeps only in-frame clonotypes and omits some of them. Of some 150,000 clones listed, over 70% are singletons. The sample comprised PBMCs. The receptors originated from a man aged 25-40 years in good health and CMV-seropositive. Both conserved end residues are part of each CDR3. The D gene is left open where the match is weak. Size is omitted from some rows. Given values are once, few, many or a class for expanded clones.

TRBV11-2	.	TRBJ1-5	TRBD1	TGTGCCAGCAGCTTGGGACAGCGCAATCAGCCCCAGCATTTT	CASSLGQRNQPQHF
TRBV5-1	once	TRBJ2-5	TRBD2	TGCGCCAGCAGCTTGTCCACTAGCGAAGGCCAAGAGACCCAGTACTTC	CASSLSTSEGQETQYF
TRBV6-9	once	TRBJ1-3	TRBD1	TGTGCCAGCAGTCCACTGGGACAGCCCTCTGGAAACACCATATATTTT	CASSPLGQPSGNTIYF
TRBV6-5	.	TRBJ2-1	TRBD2	TGTGCCAGCAGTTCCTCTAGCGGGAGCTGGGACAATGAGCAGTTCTTC	CASSSSSGSWDNEQFF
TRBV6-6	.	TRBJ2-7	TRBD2	TGTGCCAGCAGGGATAGCGGGAGCTCGTACGAGCAGTACTTC	CASRDSGSSYEQYF
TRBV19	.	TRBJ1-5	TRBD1	TGTGCCAGTAGTACGACAGGGGGACGCAATCAGCCCCAGCATTTT	CASSTTGGRNQPQHF
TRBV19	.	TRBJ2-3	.	TGTGCCAGTAGGACCCGGGACACCCGCACAGATACGCAGTATTTT	CASRTRDTRTDTQYF
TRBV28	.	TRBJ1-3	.	TGTGCCAGTCTCGGAAACACCATATATTTT	CASLGNTIYF
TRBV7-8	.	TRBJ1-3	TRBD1	TGTGCCAGCAGCTTAGATAGGTCGGGACAGCTAGTCTCTGGAAACACCATATATTTT	CASSLDRSGQLVSGNTIYF
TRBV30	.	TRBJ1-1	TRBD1	TGTGCCTGGAGTGATGACAGGGGCACTGAAGCTTTCTTT	CAWSDDRGTEAFF
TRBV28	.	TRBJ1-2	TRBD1	TGTGCCAGCAGTTTATCTCCGCGACAGGGGGCCACTGGCTACACCTTC	CASSLSPRQGATGYTF
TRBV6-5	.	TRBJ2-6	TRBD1	TGTGCCAGCAGACCTGACAGGGCTGGGGCCAACGTCCTGACTTTC	CASRPDRAGANVLTF
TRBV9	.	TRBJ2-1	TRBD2	TGTGCCAGCACCCCTAGCGGGGGGGCAAATGAGCAGTTCTTC	CASTPSGGANEQFF
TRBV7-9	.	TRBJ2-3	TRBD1	TGTGCCAGCAGCTCAGACAGGGCGACAGATACGCAGTATTTT	CASSSDRATDTQYF
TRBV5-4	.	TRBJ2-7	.	TGTGCCAGCAGCTCTACCGGGACTGCCAATGTACAGTACTTC	CASSSTGTANVQYF
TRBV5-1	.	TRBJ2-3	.	TGCGCCAAGTCGTTGTGGGCAGGCACAGATACGCAGTATTTT	CAKSLWAGTDTQYF
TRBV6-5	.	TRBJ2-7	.	TGTGCCAGCAGTTTGACTAGACAGTCCTACGAGCAGTACTTC	CASSLTRQSYEQYF
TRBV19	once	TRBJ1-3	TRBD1	TGTGCCAGTACCGACAGGGCAGTTGGAAACACCATATATTTT	CASTDRAVGNTIYF
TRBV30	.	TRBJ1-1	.	TGTGCCTGGAGTTATAGTCAGAACACTGAAGCTTTCTTT	CAWSYSQNTEAFF
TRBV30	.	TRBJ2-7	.	TGTGCCTGGAGTGCCCTTAACGAGCAGTACTTC	CAWSALNEQYF
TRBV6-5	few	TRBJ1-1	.	TGTGCCAGCAGTCGGGAGAACACTGAAGCTTTCTTT	CASSRENTEAFF
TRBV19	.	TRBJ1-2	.	TGTGCCAGTAGTCCCCTAGACGGGTTCGGAGGCTATGGCTACACCTTC	CASSPLDGFGGYGYTF
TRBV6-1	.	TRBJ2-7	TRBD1	TGTGCCAGCAGTGAAGTAGGCAGGGGGCAGGACGAGCAGTACTTC	CASSEVGRGQDEQYF
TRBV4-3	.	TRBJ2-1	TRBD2	TGCGCCAGCAGCCCTACTAGCGGGGGAACCTACAATGAGCAGTTCTTC	CASSPTSGGTYNEQFF
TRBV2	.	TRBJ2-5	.	TGTGCCAGCAGTGAAGCGGAAAGCAGGATGGAGACCCAGTACTTC	CASSEAESRMETQYF
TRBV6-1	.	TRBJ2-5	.	TGTGCCAGCAGTGAAGACCCATCCTCTAGAGAGACCCAGTACTTC	CASSEDPSSRETQYF
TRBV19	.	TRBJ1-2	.	TGTGCCAGTAGTAGGGAAACAGGCGTCGAGTATGGCTACACCTTC	CASSRETGVEYGYTF
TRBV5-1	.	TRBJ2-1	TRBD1	TGCGCCAGCAGCTCCGGGACAGCTACCAATGAGCAGTTCTTC	CASSSGTATNEQFF
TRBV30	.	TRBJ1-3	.	TGTGCCTGGGAAGGGACTTACGGAAACACCATATATTTT	CAWEGTYGNTIYF
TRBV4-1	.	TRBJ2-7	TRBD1	TGCGCCAGCAGCCACCCGGGACAGGGGTTCTACGAGCAGTACTTC	CASSHPGQGFYEQYF
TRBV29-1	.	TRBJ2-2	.	TGCAGCGTGGGAGTCTTAACGAACACCGGGGAGCTGTTTTTT	CSVGVLTNTGELFF
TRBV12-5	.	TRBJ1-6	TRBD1	TGTGCTAGTGCTAGGACAGGGGTCGGTTCACCCCTCCACTTT	CASARTGVGSPLHF
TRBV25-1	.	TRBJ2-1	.	TGTGCCAGCGCTAGAGTTTCGCCATACAATGAGCAGTTCTTC	CASARVSPYNEQFF
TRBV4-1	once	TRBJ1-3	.	TGCGCCAGCAGCCAAGAACAGGGACACTCTGGAAACACCATATATTTT	CASSQEQGHSGNTIYF
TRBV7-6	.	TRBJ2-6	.	TGTGCCAGCAGCTTAGATCCAGGGGTTTTCGCTGGGGCCAACGTCCTGACTTTC	CASSLDPGVFAGANVLTF
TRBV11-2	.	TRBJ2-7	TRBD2	TGTGCCAGCAGCTTAGTGGTGGGGGGGTCCTACGAGCAGTACTTC	CASSLVVGGSYEQYF
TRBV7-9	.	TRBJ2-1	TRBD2	TGTGCCAGCAGCCCAAGGACTAGCGGGAGAGAAAATGAGCAGTTCTTC	CASSPRTSGRENEQFF
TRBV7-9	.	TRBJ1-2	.	TGTGCCAGCACCTTAGGGGCACAGCCCCTCCATGGCTACACCTTC	CASTLGAQPLHGYTF
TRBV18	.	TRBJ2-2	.	TGTGCCAGCTTTTCGGGGGTGAACACCGGGGAGCTGTTTTTT	CASFSGVNTGELFF
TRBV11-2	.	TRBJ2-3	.	TGTGCCAGCAGCTTAGGAAGGGGCCTGGGGATCGGTACGCAGTATTTT	CASSLGRGLGIGTQYF
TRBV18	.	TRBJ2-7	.	TGTGCCAGCTCACCACTCGGGAGGCAGGGGGCGAGCGAGCAGTACTTC	CASSPLGRQGASEQYF
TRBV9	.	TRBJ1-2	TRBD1	TGTGCCAGCAGCGTACGGACAGGGATGAACTATGGCTACACCTTC	CASSVRTGMNYGYTF